The clone carrying this T cell receptor (beta chain) was counted many times. This CDR3 comprises 13 residues. The V gene lost 8 bases and the J gene lost 7 bases, with 15 bases spanning the gap. This entry belongs to a study of neurological immune-mediated disorders. From the 5' RACE reads, TCRdb called clonotypes with MiXCR, one entry per CDR3 protein. The table shows approximately 60,000 distinct CDR3 sequences, with 4.1% occurring only once. The clonotype originates from a man between 45 and 60 years old with multiple sclerosis. The V and J genes are TRBV12-3 or TRBV12-4 and TRBJ2-1; D call uncertain. The sample was PBMCs. As DNA, the CDR3 is TGTGCCAGCCGCGTACGGGTGGGGAATGAGCAGTTCTTC. This sequence encodes CASRVRVGNEQFF.